This entry concerns a single T cell receptor (beta chain). The antigen remains unidentified. These data originate in a study of cytomegalovirus exposure and HLA in healthy donors. V dropped 4 bases and J dropped 0; count of bases not matched to a gene: 6. The germline V gene encodes CDR1 MNHNS and CDR2 SASEGT. The CDR3 has 15 amino acids. The PCR employed 60 Vbeta primers together with 13 Jbeta primers. Clones were sequenced by immunoSEQ multiplex PCR, and TCRdb holds only the in-frame ones, with some missing. The table lists roughly 120,000 clones. The study, taken as a whole, reports: When analyzed later, the rates of TCR association showed variation by HLA locus, with DRB1 the most and HLA-C the fewest. When the data were analyzed later, several of the most significant clusters appeared to be linked to common viral pathogens. CMV serostatus stood as the only immune exposure information on hand.

The clonotype comes from a man between 18 and 29 years old in good health and CMV-seronegative. The sequencing input was PBMCs. The rearrangement uses TRBV6-1 and TRBJ2-7, with 7 nucleotides matching TRBD2. The CDR3 DNA is TGTGCCAGCAGTGCCTTGACTAGCCACTCCTACGAGCAGTACTTC. As protein: CASSALTSHSYEQYF.